The next 29 T cell receptor beta chains were all read from a single sample in a study of PD-1 blockade in classical Hodgkin lymphoma. Libraries were prepared by immunoSEQ multiplex PCR; TCRdb keeps only in-frame clonotypes and omits some of them. The top ten clones hold around 10% of a sample with about 2,000 clones, approximately 82% of them seen once. Every one of the patients relapsed after autologous stem cell transplantation (brentuximab vedotin exposure was variable). The investigators isolated CD8+ T cells from thawed PBMCs using magnetic negative selection. The starting material was CD8+ T cells from blood, obtained at baseline. All receptors derive from a human donor with classical Hodgkin lymphoma.

This chain uses TRBV19 with TRBJ1-2, with D tentatively TRBD1 (5 bases). V lost 5 bases and J 3 bases, leaving 10 bases between the germline ends. The length of the CDR3 is 13 residues. Looked up from germline, CDR1 is LNHDA and CDR2 is SQIVND (reference sequence). In DNA, the CDR3 is TGTGCCAGTAGTTTAGGGGCGGACTATGGCTACACCTTC. This codes for CASSLGADYGYTF. The full variable domain, with the rest looked up from reference TRBV19 and TRBJ1-2, is DGGITQSPKYLFRKEGQNVTLSCEQNLNHDAMYWYRQDPGQGLRLIYYSQIVNDFQKGDIAEGYSVSREKKESFPLTVTSAQKNPTAFYLCASSLGADYGYTFGSGTRLTVV.

A few counts support this clone. The gene calls are TRBV7-6 and TRBJ1-4; TRBD1 might be the D (5 bases). Trimming shortened V by 1 base and J by 0 bases, and 15 bases separated the two germline ends. Germline V gene lookup returns CDR1 SGHVS and CDR2 FNYEAQ. The CDR3 contains 18 residues. The CDR3 is CASSLDGRAPATNEKLFF. Written as DNA, the CDR3 is TGTGCCAGCAGCTTAGATGGCAGGGCCCCTGCAACTAATGAAAAACTGTTTTTT.

The CDR3 coding sequence is TGTGCCATCAGTGAGGGGAGGCGAGAACTGTTTTTT. Protein product: CAISEGRRELFF. The chain combines TRBV10-3 with TRBJ1-4; D is uncertain. There are 12 residues in the CDR3. CDR1 is ENHRY, CDR2 SYGVKD, per germline. Between the trimmed V and J ends, which lost 2 bases and 12 bases, there was a span of 10 bases.

The chain carries TRBV2 and TRBJ2-1; 7 nucleotides align to TRBD1. The CDR3 is made up of 15 amino acids. The germline V gene encodes CDR1 SNHLY and CDR2 FYNNEI. The V and J ends lost 6 bases and 2 bases, in that order; junction bases with no gene match: 7. In DNA form, the CDR3 reads TGTGCCAGCAGGGACACAGGGGCTGCCTACAATGAGCAGTTCTTC. This sequence encodes CASRDTGAAYNEQFF.

This chain joins TRBV2 and TRBJ2-3; 14 bases are a match to TRBD2. In germline, CDR1 is SNHLY, CDR2 FYNNEI. The ends lost 6 bases at V and 1 base at J; junction bases unmatched: 0. CDR3 size: 15 residues. The CDR3 DNA is TGTGCCAGCAGGGGACTAGCGGGGGGCACAGATACGCAGTATTTT. Protein product: CASRGLAGGTDTQYF.

The chain joins TRBV29-1 to TRBJ2-7, with D tentatively TRBD1 or TRBD2 (5 bases each). V shed 1 base and J shed 4 bases, with 5 bases lying between them. The CDR3 covers 11 residues. Germline V gene sequence: CDR1 SQVTM, CDR2 ANQGSEA. CDR3 amino acids: CSVEGGYEQYF. DNA for the CDR3: TGCAGCGTTGAAGGGGGGTACGAGCAGTACTTC.

The genes are TRBV1 and TRBJ2-5; no DNA check was done on the table's D call, TRBD2. TRBV1 is deemed a pseudogene. The CDR3 is made up of 19 amino acids. The CDR3, as DNA: TGCACCAGCAGCCAAGAAACCGGGACTAGCGGGGGGAGATTAGAGACCCAGTACTTC. Translation gives CTSSQETGTSGGRLETQYF.

The chain is built from TRBV2 and TRBJ2-1; 8 nucleotides agree with TRBD1. CDR1 is SNHLY and CDR2 is FYNNEI in the germline V gene. The CDR3 spans 15 residues. V trimming: 9 bases; J trimming: 4 bases; junction bases outside the gene matches: 11. In DNA form, the CDR3 reads TGTGCCAGAAAGTCCGGGACAGGACAATACAATGAGCAGTTCTTC. Residues: CARKSGTGQYNEQFF.

The J gene is TRBJ1-1, the V gene TRBV10-3, with D tentatively TRBD1 (5 bases). The V and J ends lost 0 bases and 1 base respectively, with 9 bases between them. The germline CDR1 and CDR2 sequences are ENHRY and SYGVKD. The CDR3 consists of 15 residues. DNA for the CDR3: TGTGCCATCAGTGAGTCCCCCGGGGGGAACACTGAAGCTTTCTTT. Translating it yields CAISESPGGNTEAFF.

This clone was found a few times. The rearrangement joins TRBV7-9 to TRBJ1-1; D remains ambiguous. The CDR3 has 12 residues. Trimming took off 3 bases at V and 6 bases at J, with 8 bases between the two ends. The germline V gene encodes CDR1 SEHNR and CDR2 FQNEAQ (reference sequence). CDR3 sequence (DNA): TGTGCCAGCAGCTTCTCGGGAGCTGAAGCTTTCTTT. Amino acid sequence: CASSFSGAEAFF.

The V and J genes are TRBV5-5 and TRBJ1-2; no reliable D call. The CDR3 runs to 10 residues. The germline V gene has CDR1 SGHKS and CDR2 YYEKEE (reference sequence). V lost 2 bases to trimming and J lost 8 bases, with 4 bases between them. The CDR3 loop is CASSFVGYTF. The CDR3 coding sequence is TGTGCCAGCAGCTTTGTAGGCTACACCTTC.

The chain couples TRBV2 to TRBJ2-7; D gene uncertain. The CDR3 consists of 14 residues. The germline CDR1 and CDR2 sequences are SNHLY and FYNNEI. The V gene lost 2 bases and the J gene lost 2 bases, with 10 bases spanning the gap. CDR3 sequence: CASSERQITYEQYF. The CDR3 coding sequence is TGTGCCAGCAGTGAACGGCAGATTACCTACGAGCAGTACTTC.

This clone was found once. V usage is TRBV7-9 and J usage is TRBJ1-2; possibly TRBD1 for D (6 bases). V was pared by 0 bases and J by 2 bases, with 13 bases between. The germline V gene has CDR1 SEHNR and CDR2 FQNEAQ (reference sequence). The CDR3 is 16 amino acids. CDR3 coding DNA: TGTGCCAGCAGCTTAGCGGGGGCCTTACCGAACTATGGCTACACCTTC. Translation: CASSLAGALPNYGYTF.

The V call is TRBV28, the J call TRBJ2-3, with 9 bases aligning to TRBD2. The germline V gene encodes CDR1 MDHEN and CDR2 SYDVKM. The CDR3 is made up of 13 amino acids. After removal of 3 bases from V and 5 bases from J, the junction contained 0 bases not matched to a gene. The CDR3 DNA is TGTGCCAGCAGTTTTAGCGGGGGAGATACGCAGTATTTT. Translation gives CASSFSGGDTQYF.

The genes are TRBV2 and TRBJ2-1, with D tentatively TRBD2 (5 bases). There are 15 residues in the CDR3. CDR1 is SNHLY and CDR2 is FYNNEI in the germline V gene. The V gene lost 4 bases and the J gene lost 4 bases, with 14 bases spanning the gap. This CDR3 is CASSGGISIYNEQFF. Written as DNA, the CDR3 is TGTGCCAGCAGTGGAGGGATTTCTATTTACAATGAGCAGTTCTTC.

This rearrangement joins TRBV2 to TRBJ1-1; D may be TRBD1 (5 bases). V lost 4 bases, J lost 8 bases, and 17 bases lay in between. The CDR3 consists of 14 residues. In germline, CDR1 is SNHLY, CDR2 FYNNEI. CDR3 nucleotides: TGTGCCAGCAGTGCTGGCGGGGGATGGTCGGAAGCTTTCTTT. This codes for CASSAGGGWSEAFF. Complete variable domain (other parts from reference TRBV2 and TRBJ1-1): EPEVTQTPSHQVTQMGQEVILRCVPISNHLYFYWYRQILGQKVEFLVSFYNNEISEKSEIFDDQFSVERPDGSNFTLKIRSTKLEDSAMYFCASSAGGGWSEAFFGQGTRLTVV.

In its sample, this clone was seen once. Germline is not matched at one junction end, which may reflect a read error. The chain carries TRBV6-6 and TRBJ1-2; tentatively, D is TRBD1 (5 bases). Germline CDR1 and CDR2: MNHNY and SVGAGI (reference sequence). CDR3 length: 13 residues. The CDR3 bases are TGTGCCATCTCCTGGGGGTTCGACTATGACTACACCTTC. This encodes CAISWGFDYDYTF.

V is TRBV5-4 and J is TRBJ2-1; TRBD2 matches at 11 bases. The CDR3 covers 15 residues. Germline V gives CDR1 SGHNT, CDR2 YYREEE (reference sequence). J gave up 5 bases and V 4 bases, and 5 bases lay outside the gene matches. The CDR3 DNA reads TGTGCCAGCAGCCTGACTAGCGGGGCTCACAATGAGCAGTTCTTC. Protein sequence: CASSLTSGAHNEQFF.

Here the CDR3 DNA reads TGTGTCAGAAGCGGCAGGGGAGGCAATCAGCCCCAGCATTTT. This gives the protein CVRSGRGGNQPQHF. The chain couples TRBV7-5 to TRBJ1-5; whether TRBD1, the table's D call, matches the DNA was not checked. TRBV7-5 is tagged as a pseudogene. This CDR3 has 14 amino acids.

This chain links TRBV27 with TRBJ2-1, with D possibly being TRBD2 (7 bases). Deletions cut 6 bases from V and 6 bases from J, with 15 bases between. The CDR3 sequence is 14 residues long. Germline assignment: CDR1 MNHEY and CDR2 SMNVEV (reference sequence). CDR3 sequence reads: CASRQGGGPNEQFF. The CDR3 coding sequence is TGTGCCAGCAGACAGGGCGGGGGACCCAATGAGCAGTTCTTC.

This clone was detected a few times. The rearrangement uses TRBV9 and TRBJ1-5; no clear D. V lost 0 bases to trimming and J lost 9 bases, with 13 bases between them. Germline V lookup: CDR1 SGDLS, CDR2 YYNGEE. The CDR3 loop spans 14 amino acids. The CDR3 region has the DNA TGTGCCAGCAGCGTAGAGCCAGGAGGTGGGCCCCAGCATTTT. It codes for CASSVEPGGGPQHF.

J is TRBJ2-4 and V is TRBV7-2; TRBD1 is a possible D gene (7 bases). CDR1 SGHTA and CDR2 FQGNSA come from the germline V gene. This CDR3 region has 15 residues. The V gene lost 6 bases and the J gene lost 7 bases, with 19 bases spanning the gap. CDR3 sequence: CASSTYTGEANIQYF. CDR3 coding DNA: TGTGCCAGCAGTACCTATACAGGGGAGGCGAACATTCAGTACTTC.

The chain couples TRBV11-2 to TRBJ2-2; 12 nucleotides agree with TRBD2. Germline trimming cut 5 bases from V and 6 bases from J; bases unmatched to any gene: 7. This CDR3 has 16 residues. Germline V gene sequence: CDR1 SGHAT, CDR2 FQNNGV. CDR3 DNA sequence: TGTGCCAGCAGCGCTCGACTAGCGGGAGTCCCCGGGGAGCTGTTTTTT. Its protein product is CASSARLAGVPGELFF.

There are a few counts of this clone. V gene TRBV30 combines with J gene TRBJ2-7; D is ambiguous. Trimming took off 3 bases at V and 4 bases at J, with 7 bases between the two ends. The CDR3 is 11 residues long. Germline V gene data show CDR1 as GTSNPN and CDR2 as SVGIG (reference sequence). The CDR3 bases are TGTGCCTGGAGGGGCGCGTACGAGCAGTACTTC. It codes for CAWRGAYEQYF.

V usage is TRBV5-1 and J usage is TRBJ2-1, with a possible D match to TRBD2 (7 bases). The V and J ends lost 0 bases and 5 bases respectively, with 12 bases between them. The CDR3 is 15 residues long. CDR1 is SGHRS and CDR2 is YFSETQ in the germline V gene. As DNA, the CDR3 is TGCGCCAGCAGCTTGGTAGGGGGGGCTAACAATGAGCAGTTCTTC. This encodes CASSLVGGANNEQFF.

This clone was seen a few times. The chain uses TRBV2 and TRBJ2-7; 7 bases match TRBD2. Germline loops: CDR1 SNHLY, CDR2 FYNNEI. After removal of 7 bases from V and 0 bases from J, the junction contained 9 bases not matched to a gene. The CDR3 length is 15 residues. The CDR3 loop reads CASNPSGVGSYEQYF. CDR3 sequence (DNA): TGTGCCAGCAATCCCAGCGGGGTAGGCTCCTACGAGCAGTACTTC.

The chain combines TRBV27 with TRBJ1-6; TRBD1 is a possible D gene (5 bases). The V gene's germline CDR1 is MNHEY and CDR2 SMNVEV (reference sequence). The CDR3 has 18 residues. V was trimmed by 3 bases and J by 5 bases, leaving 20 bases between them. The CDR3 loop reads CASSFAQLGTRHNSPLHF. In DNA, the CDR3 is TGTGCCAGCAGTTTCGCCCAACTCGGGACCAGACATAATTCACCCCTCCACTTT.

The chain uses TRBV7-6 and TRBJ2-7, with D perhaps matching TRBD1 or TRBD2 (5 bases each). Germline V lookup: CDR1 SGHVS, CDR2 FNYEAQ. V lost 5 bases and J lost 0, with 14 bases in between. This CDR3 has 15 amino acids. The CDR3 bases are TGTGCCAGCAGCCCCGGGACGGTGAGCTCCTACGAGCAGTACTTC. Translation gives CASSPGTVSSYEQYF.

V usage is TRBV5-1 and J usage is TRBJ2-2; the D gene is possibly TRBD1 (5 bases). The germline V gene has CDR1 SGHRS and CDR2 YFSETQ. This CDR3 is 15 amino acids long. The germline V and J ends were trimmed by 7 bases and 1 base, with 14 bases remaining between them. CDR3 region: CASSSPQGNTGELFF. The CDR3 DNA follows: TGCGCCAGCTCCTCGCCGCAGGGGAACACCGGGGAGCTGTTTTTT.